This TCR beta chain appears in the sequencing data of a study of cytomegalovirus exposure and HLA in healthy donors (dated by TCRdb to about 2017). Background for the entire study: In an earlier analysis of roughly 500 of the donors, 250 to 350 Gb of sequence data and 95 million to 130 million unique TCR beta sequences from 150 million to 200 million T cells were reported. Roughly 300 gigabases of sequencing data and 78 million or so unique TCR sequences were included in an early release covering roughly 600 HLA-typed donors. Among the roughly 380 genotyped donors, under 90% belonged to the genetic ancestry cluster associated with self-reported Caucasian donors. The aim of the study was to test whether cataloging public T cell receptors could identify signatures of past pathogen exposure. The study profiled the T cell repertoires of under 700 subjects by immunosequencing and related them to cytomegalovirus serostatus. Along with the approximately 600-subject first cohort, a separate validation cohort of more than 90 different subjects was used. High-throughput TCR immunosequencing, statistical association of individual TCRs with disease status, and machine learning were combined to predict cytomegalovirus infection status. A later analysis re-analyzed previously published TCR beta repertoires from about 730 donors and added high-resolution HLA genotyping to study TCR occurrence patterns. In the later analysis, no new phenotypic data were used to find candidate immune exposures; instead, reliance was placed on TCR beta sequences and their occurrence across donors. In an earlier analysis of 587 of the donors, high-throughput TCR beta sequencing was used to judge whether each TCR beta V gene segment behaved as functional or pseudogenic. Donor age, sex, ethnicity and CMV serostatus were compiled together with the repertoire data. A later genetic analysis used genome-wide SNP genotypes for about three fifths of the roughly 700 donors, treating that subset as a discovery cohort. All discovery cohort repertoires had been generated on a single sequencing platform. HLA typing included class I and class II loci at four-digit resolution. The number of donors typed differed by locus, with about 629-630 for A, B, C, DRB1 and DQB1, 522 for DQA1, 600 to 610 for DPA1, and under 490 for DPB1. A few DR-DQ haplotypes were treated as single units for association and clustering because of strong linkage in the cohort. Across 300 to 400 genotyped donors of the cohort, an average of about 250,000 unique TCR beta nucleotide sequences per donor were sequenced, and approximately 19% of those sequences were non-productive.

At the junction V is shortened by 0 bases and J by 0 bases, with 12 bases in between. The germline V gene gives CDR1 as LGHNA and CDR2 as YSLEER. From cysteine to phenylalanine, the CDR3 is 17 amino acids long. Only CDR3 DNA remains: 51 bases, in frame from the first base. Of note for this clone: The clone's antigen remains unknown.

On the study overall, not on this receptor specifically: A later analysis reported that several top co-occurrence clusters appeared linked to parvovirus B19, influenza, CMV and Epstein-Barr virus. It was suggested by the authors that the approach could potentially be generalized to other disease states and immunological phenotypes. A group of highly shared sequence variants was considered likely to be a technical artifact of the sequencing pipeline. Linkage disequilibrium might explain the correlated functional status among segregating V segments, but an unknown experimental factor could not be ruled out. In an earlier analysis of some 500 of the donors, most TCR beta V segments were observed in productive rearrangements about 87% or about 30% of the time, broadly matching IMGT annotations. Because counts were too low, 15 to 20 rarely observed V segments, including chromosome 9 orphons, were excluded from the earlier analysis of 587 of the donors. In a later analysis, 16,951 TCR beta sequences were associated with specific HLA alleles at a false discovery rate of 0.05. In a later analysis, the rate of TCR association differed among HLA loci, with DRB1 alleles having the most associated TCRs and HLA-C alleles having the fewest. A later genetic analysis reported fewer N-insertions in productive TCRs among donors in an Asian-associated ancestry cluster than the roughly 620-donor mean. The presence/absence analyses assumed that sequencing depth was roughly uniform across donors, and that assumption may not be true. A total of 150 to 200 TCR beta chains were listed by the study as associated with cytomegalovirus. A further reported finding was that TCR beta sequences accurately predicted the HLA-A and HLA-B alleles for most subjects in the first cohort. Immune exposure information for the cohort was limited to CMV serostatus. Some IMGT-functional V segments, including TRBV6-2 and TRBV6-3, could not be distinguished by the 87-base-pair reads and were therefore excluded. An association between a missense DCLRE1C variant and V-gene and J-gene trimming of TCR beta chains was found in a later genetic analysis and replicated in an independent cohort. Strong co-occurrence of HLA alleles, especially DR and DQ, made assigning TCR associations to individual alleles difficult. While some public TCRs were present in many individuals, most TCR sequences turned up only very rarely across donors. In vitro tests confirmed that a few of the cytomegalovirus-associated TCR beta chains recognize cytomegalovirus antigens. This cohort had only TCR beta chains sequenced, and the lack of alpha or paired-chain data limited which features could be detected. Because some donors lacked HLA typing at each locus, the association tests relied only on the typed subset. In both the original and validation cohorts, the classifier was reported to diagnose cytomegalovirus status with high specificity and sensitivity. A later analysis found that HLA-associated TCR beta chains were more clonally expanded and had lower generation probabilities than equally common non-associated chains. In a later analysis, most CMV-associated TCR beta chains were found to appear HLA-restricted, with HLA associations seemingly driven largely by CMV exposure.

Library construction relied on the immunoSEQ multiplex PCR assay. For the multiplex PCR, a mixture combining 60 forward primers for TCR Vbeta segments and 13 reverse primers for TCR Jbeta segments was used. Amplification of the CDR3 region of rearranged TCR beta genes was performed with a multiplex PCR assay on genomic DNA. The Illumina HiSeq System was used to sequence the amplified TCR beta libraries as 87-base-pair reads. For the original study's pipeline: Across the roughly 640 repertoires, a later analysis counted some 80 million unique TCR beta chains, approximately 12 million of which were shared by at least two donors. Raw reads were error-corrected and collapsed into unique sequences with a nearest-neighbor algorithm that merged closely related sequences to remove PCR and sequencing errors. CDR3 sequences were aligned to IMGT reference sequences to assign V, D and J gene segments. For a sequence to be retained, a match of at least six nucleotides to both a V gene segment and a J gene segment was required. A rearrangement counted as productive if the CDR3 had no stop codons and remained in frame with V and J, and every other rearrangement counted as non-productive. Following IMGT convention, CDR3 was defined as the stretch from the second conserved V-encoded cysteine to the conserved J-encoded phenylalanine. The earlier analysis of 550 to 650 of the donors excluded any sequence lacking an unambiguous match to a single V gene segment. An earlier analysis of a few hundred of the donors called V segments functional above 56.7% productive rearrangements and segregating when the between-donor standard deviation exceeded 5%. A statistical classification framework was built to diagnose cytomegalovirus status from the catalog of TCR beta chain sequences. A later analysis assigned V and J genes by comparing TCR nucleotide sequences with IMGT/GENE-DB human TR gene sequences. Using the TCRdist pipeline, a later analysis assigned CDR3 sequences along with most-parsimonious VDJ recombination scenarios. In a later analysis, each TCR beta chain was defined by its CDR3 amino acid sequence together with its V-gene family, and reads without a unique V-gene family were excluded. A later analysis removed several hundred highly shared, low-generation-probability nucleotide sequences to deal with suspected cross-contamination and a sequencing artifact. A later analysis calculated a clonal expansion index for each public chain from normalized within-repertoire ranks of inferred template counts. In a later analysis, generation probabilities were computed with a VDJ recombination model fitted to out-of-frame rearrangements, and the resulting probabilities were checked against IGoR. In a later analysis, hypergeometric tests were used to score TCR-TCR, TCR-HLA and TCR-CMV co-occurrence, with a repertoire-size bias correction applied to TCR pairs. In a later analysis, false discovery rates were estimated by permuting HLA or CMV assignments 20 times. In a later analysis, co-occurring TCRs were grouped using DBSCAN, and TCRdist sequence similarity was added for clustering within HLA-allele-positive subsets. Repertoires with fewer than 30,000 or more than 120,000 public chains, plus five repertoires with anomalous nucleotide sharing, were excluded from co-occurrence clustering. The table comes from immuneACCESS by way of TCRdb, which keeps in-frame sequences with V and J called. Part of the clones is missing from these tables; in studies checked, under half for an unresolved V gene and the rest for unknown reasons. That table gives V, J and clone size, and the DNA gave D and trimming. The sample's table lists a count of 45,000 to 60,000 clones. The top ten hold around 7.1% of the sample.

The cohort was made up of 500 to 800 healthy bone marrow donors. At the time of sampling, all cohort members were nominally healthy, though unrecorded immune exposures were likely present. The donor tested CMV seronegative and was one of the 352 seronegative cohort members. Every donor gave a peripheral blood sample, and the peripheral blood mononuclear cells from that sample were used for TCR beta sequencing. Genomic DNA was extracted from the blood cell samples with the Qiagen DNeasy Blood Extraction Kit. In this chain, TRBV4-3 is recombined with TRBJ1-5; the D gene is perhaps TRBD1, on 6 matching bases. The source is a woman between 35 and 50 years old in good health and CMV-seronegative. The sequencing input was PBMCs. The DNA sequence is as follows: TGCGCCAGCAGCCAAGACAGGGGCCCATATAGCAATCAGCCCCAGCATTTT. This encodes CASSQDRGPYSNQPQHF.